A single sample gave rise to the 21 T cell receptor beta chains below, sequenced in a study of blood T cell repertoires in COVID-19. Assay: immunoSEQ multiplex PCR; the TCRdb copy retains only in-frame clones and omits some. The sample lists just over 95,000 clones, 82% occurring once. Material for sequencing was peripheral blood. Receptors were obtained from an older man with acute or convalescent COVID-19.

This clone was seen just once. This chain uses TRBV6-5 with TRBJ1-6; D ambiguous. Germline values: CDR1 MNHEY, CDR2 SVGAGI. The CDR3 consists of 13 residues. Trimming pared 6 bases from V and 10 bases from J, leaving 13 bases between. The CDR3 here is CASRLIEGSPLHF. CDR3 in DNA: TGTGCCAGCAGGCTCATAGAGGGCTCACCCCTCCACTTT.

There are a few counts of this clone. The genes are TRBV10-3 and TRBJ2-3; TRBD2 might be the D (5 bases). The CDR3 consists of 14 residues. V shed 0 bases and J shed 4 bases, with 8 bases lying between them. Germline assignment: CDR1 ENHRY and CDR2 SYGVKD. The CDR3 DNA follows: TGTGCCATCAGTGAGTCCCTAGCTCCAGATACGCAGTATTTT. Its protein is CAISESLAPDTQYF.

V gene TRBV5-1 combines with J gene TRBJ2-5; 7 bases match TRBD1. Germline loops: CDR1 SGHRS, CDR2 YFSETQ. With V trimmed by 4 bases and J by 4 bases, 10 bases remained unmatched. The CDR3 is 15 residues long. Written as DNA, the CDR3 is TGCGCCAGCAGCCCTAACCCACAGGGGTTAGAGACCCAGTACTTC. Residues: CASSPNPQGLETQYF.

V usage is TRBV25-1 and J usage is TRBJ1-2; 10 positions match TRBD1. This CDR3 comprises 17 residues. The junction had 10 bases not matched to a gene; V was cut back by 2 bases and J by 4 bases. CDR1 is MGHDK, CDR2 SYGVNS, per germline. The CDR3 sequence is CASSELGGQGTSYGYTF. CDR3 nucleotide sequence: TGTGCCAGCAGTGAACTCGGGGGACAGGGGACTTCCTATGGCTACACCTTC.

The chain recombines TRBV3-1 (or the pseudogene TRBV3-2) with TRBJ1-5; 7 bases are a match to TRBD1. V was pared by 2 bases and J by 5 bases, with 18 bases of the junction left unmatched. CDR3 length: 19 residues. Per germline, CDR1 LGHDT and CDR2 YNNKEL (reference sequence). Here the CDR3 reads CASSQRFAGDRVGHQPQHF. CDR3 DNA: TGTGCCAGCAGCCAACGTTTCGCGGGCGACAGGGTTGGGCATCAGCCCCAGCATTTT.

The DNA for the CDR3 is TGTGCCAGCAGCTTGCTGGGACAAGTGAACACTGAAGCTTTCTTT. This sequence encodes CASSLLGQVNTEAFF. J is TRBJ1-1 and V is TRBV5-6; perhaps TRBD1 as D (6 bases). Germline V gives CDR1 SGHDT, CDR2 YYEEEE. V dropped 1 base and J dropped 0 bases, with 10 bases sitting between them. The CDR3 length is 15 residues.

The chain combines TRBV7-9 with TRBJ1-2, with D unresolved. The CDR3 covers 14 residues. CDR1 and CDR2 from the germline V gene are SEHNR and FQNEAQ (reference sequence). Trimming stripped 6 bases from V and 0 bases from J, with 11 bases between. The DNA for the CDR3 is TGTGCCAGCAGGCAGAACACAGCTAACTATGGCTACACCTTC. Protein: CASRQNTANYGYTF. The variable domain in full, completed from reference TRBV7-9 and TRBJ1-2, reads DTGVSQNPRHKITKRGQNVTFRCDPISEHNRLYWYRQTLGQGPEFLTYFQNEAQLEKSRLLSDRFSAERPKGSFSTLEIQRTEQGDSAMYLCASRQNTANYGYTFGSGTRLTVV.

The count of this clone is one. The chain carries TRBV7-2 and TRBJ1-2; 9 positions agree with TRBD1. Unmatched junction bases numbered 12, after V lost 3 bases and J lost 4 bases. The CDR3 length is 17 residues. Per germline, CDR1 SGHTA and CDR2 FQGNSA. The DNA of the CDR3 is TGTGCCAGCAGCTTGACAGGGGGGCCGACCCGGGGCTATGGCTACACCTTC. Encoded protein: CASSLTGGPTRGYGYTF.

CDR3 residues: CASTLHNEQFF. DNA of the CDR3: TGTGCCAGTACCCTTCACAATGAGCAGTTCTTC. This chain connects TRBV19 to TRBJ2-1; D is unclear. In germline, CDR1 is LNHDA, CDR2 SQIVND (reference sequence). The CDR3 has 11 amino acids. Trimming removed 7 bases at V and 5 bases at J, with 6 bases between.

V gene TRBV5-6 combines with J gene TRBJ1-6; the D gene is possibly TRBD1 (6 bases). Germline V gene sequence: CDR1 SGHDT, CDR2 YYEEEE. V was cut by 2 bases and J by 4 bases, with 10 bases left in between. The CDR3 contains 15 residues. This CDR3 reads CASSFGTTYNSPLHF. The CDR3 DNA is TGTGCCAGCAGCTTCGGGACAACTTATAATTCACCCCTCCACTTT.

The chain carries TRBV14 and TRBJ1-5, with unresolved D. V was pared by 1 base and J by 6 bases, with 7 bases between. From germline, CDR1 is SGHDN and CDR2 FVKESK. The CDR3 extends over 13 amino acids. The CDR3 DNA follows: TGTGCCAGCAGCCAAGGTACAAGTCAGCCCCAGCATTTT. It specifies CASSQGTSQPQHF. The whole variable domain, remainder taken from reference TRBV14 and TRBJ1-5, is EAGVTQFPSHSVIEKGQTVTLRCDPISGHDNLYWYRRVMGKEIKFLLHFVKESKQDESGMPNNRFLAERTGGTYSTLKVQPAELEDSGVYFCASSQGTSQPQHFGDGTRLSIL.

In this sample, this clone turned up many times. The gene calls are TRBV6-6 and TRBJ1-2, with a weak D call TRBD1 (6 bases). Germline CDR1 reads MNHNY; CDR2 reads SVGAGI (reference sequence). Trimming pared 5 bases from V and 5 bases from J, leaving 21 bases between. There are 16 residues in the CDR3. This CDR3 is CASSHPGQSNDYGYTF. In nucleotides, the CDR3 is TGTGCCAGCAGTCACCCCGGACAGAGCAACGATTATGGCTACACCTTC.

The chain recombines TRBV30 with TRBJ1-2; 12 nucleotides line up with TRBD1. The V gene's germline CDR1 is GTSNPN and CDR2 SVGIG (reference sequence). CDR3 length equals 17 residues. Germline trimming cut 4 bases from V and 8 bases from J; bases unmatched to any gene: 17. The CDR3 loop is CAWTNSGTGGSLTGYTF. The CDR3, as DNA: TGTGCCTGGACTAACTCCGGGACAGGGGGCTCCCTGACCGGCTACACCTTC. Variable domain in full (rest from reference TRBV30 and TRBJ1-2): SQTIHQWPATLVQPVGSPLSLECTVEGTSNPNLYWYRQAAGRGLQLLFYSVGIGQISSEVPQNLSASRPQDRQFILSSKKLLLSDSGFYLCAWTNSGTGGSLTGYTFGSGTRLTVV.

The chain uses TRBV18 and TRBJ2-2; D may be TRBD2 (6 bases). V dropped 3 bases and J dropped 2 bases, with 13 bases sitting between them. The CDR3 runs to 16 residues. Germline V gene data show CDR1 as KGHSH and CDR2 as LQKENI. The CDR3 sequence is CASSPTSGTNTGELFF. CDR3 nucleotide sequence: TGTGCCAGCTCACCCACCTCCGGGACTAACACCGGGGAGCTGTTTTTT.

This clone is a singleton in its sample. The chain carries TRBV28 and TRBJ1-1; 8 nucleotides align to TRBD1. J lost 9 bases, V lost 2 bases, and 8 bases had no gene match. This CDR3 spans 14 amino acids. Looked up from germline, CDR1 is MDHEN and CDR2 is SYDVKM. Written as DNA, the CDR3 is TGTGCCAGCAGTTTAACACAGGGGACAGGAAAAGCTTTCTTT. Its protein is CASSLTQGTGKAFF.

The V and J genes are TRBV27 and TRBJ2-3, with 10 bases that match TRBD2. In germline, CDR1 is MNHEY, CDR2 SMNVEV (reference sequence). The CDR3 loop spans 17 amino acids. Germline trimming cut 2 bases from V and 2 bases from J; bases unmatched to any gene: 7. The CDR3 loop is CASSLVGSGRATDTQYF. In DNA, the CDR3 is TGTGCCAGCAGTTTAGTGGGCAGCGGGAGGGCCACAGATACGCAGTATTTT.

V and J are TRBV27 and TRBJ1-4; maybe TRBD1 (5 bases). This CDR3 is built from 12 residues. Per germline, CDR1 MNHEY and CDR2 SMNVEV (reference sequence). Deletions cut 8 bases from V and 8 bases from J, with 12 bases between. The CDR3 region is CASGARKEKLFF. The CDR3 DNA reads TGTGCCAGCGGGGCCCGGAAGGAAAAACTGTTTTTT.

This clone occurred once. The CDR3, as DNA: TGTGCCAGCAGCACCCATAGCGGGATCCAGGAGACCCAGTACTTC. It translates to CASSTHSGIQETQYF. The rearrangement uses TRBV7-2 and TRBJ2-5; 8 bases agree with TRBD2. Germline V gene lookup returns CDR1 SGHTA and CDR2 FQGNSA. Germline trimming cut 5 bases from V and 5 bases from J; bases unmatched to any gene: 10. The CDR3 consists of 15 residues.

This clone was picked up a small number of times. The chain has TRBV3-1 (or the pseudogene TRBV3-2) and TRBJ1-1, with D uncertain. CDR1 and CDR2 from the germline V gene are LGHDT and YNNKEL (reference sequence). This CDR3 spans 14 amino acids. V lost 3 bases to trimming and J lost 1 base, with 9 bases between them. The CDR3: CASSHHERNTEAFF. In DNA form, the CDR3 reads TGTGCCAGCAGCCATCACGAGAGGAACACTGAAGCTTTCTTT.

The chain is built from TRBV5-5 and TRBJ2-2, with D tentatively TRBD1 (6 bases). Germline-derived CDR1 and CDR2 are SGHKS and YYEKEE (reference sequence). CDR3 length: 16 residues. V lost 0 bases and J lost 7, with 16 bases in between. The CDR3 loop is CASSLVGGVGIGELFF. CDR3 DNA: TGTGCCAGCAGCTTGGTAGGGGGAGTCGGTATCGGGGAGCTGTTTTTT.

The chain recombines TRBV30 with TRBJ1-2; TRBD1 agrees at 8 bases. V lost 8 bases and J lost 7; bases outside the gene matches: 18. Germline CDR1 GTSNPN, CDR2 SVGIG (reference sequence). This CDR3 is 15 amino acids long. CDR3 sequence: CARALGQVTTGGYTF. CDR3 coding DNA: TGTGCCCGTGCCCTGGGACAGGTGACTACGGGTGGCTACACCTTC.